Listed below are T cell receptor beta chains from one sample, sequenced in a study of regulatory T cells in long-lasting Graves disease. TCRdb ran MiXCR on the multiplex PCR reads and lists one entry per CDR3 protein. The sample has around 500,000 distinct CDR3 sequences, roughly 13% seen once; the top ten hold about 9.1%. A further study also used this sample, focusing on T cells in Graves' hyperthyroidism and ophthalmopathy.

The sequencing here drew on peripheral blood mononuclear cells (PBMCs), taken at new diagnosis, from a patient treated with antithyroid drugs. Receptors were obtained from a man younger than 40 with Graves disease. Each CDR3 is given without its conserved first and last residue. A D gene is named only where the DNA matches it firmly. Size is omitted from some rows. Given values are once, few, many or a class for expanded clones.

clone_size d_call v_call cdr3_aa
many TRBD1 TRBV7-3 ASSLTLQGEQF
many TRBD2 TRBV20-1 SASASGSRDTQY
- - TRBV5-1 ASSFRQGGETQY
few - TRBV20-1 SASVRGNTRELF
many TRBD2 TRBV2 ASRETSGVISYNEQF
- TRBD2 TRBV6-8 ASRGRPGLAQDTQY
- - TRBV5-6 ASSLGPGVGSPLH
few TRBD2 TRBV13 ASSHGGVLAGARSYNEQF
few TRBD2 TRBV20-1 SARDPRTSGANTGELF
many - TRBV12-3/TRBV12-4 ASGVSRFERTGELF
many - TRBV30 AWREAPGSSYNEQF
many TRBD1 TRBV24-1 ATSSAPGQGLPNEKLF
few - TRBV6-2/TRBV6-3 ASSYGLYGSYT
many TRBD2 TRBV24-1 ATSGRGTSGNTDTQY
many - TRBV27 ASSRIPSYNEQF
many - TRBV19 ASSGVNTEAF
many TRBD2 TRBV12-3/TRBV12-4 ASSTDGGYEQY
many - TRBV7-9 ASSLGLSRSTDTQY
- TRBD2 TRBV18 ASSPPGLAGFNEQF
many TRBD1 TRBV11-2 ASSLGAGGSGNTIY
many TRBD2 TRBV11-2 ASSRGGRDNEQF
- TRBD1 TRBV2 ATDREARIEAF
many - TRBV27 ASSFSGVNTEAF
many - TRBV27 ASSLAPALSYEQY
many - TRBV7-2 ASSQGLYEQY
- - TRBV15 ATSREGLQETQY
many - TRBV29-1 SVEGQGAPYEQY
few - TRBV15 ATSRPGGLIGDTQY
few - TRBV18 ASSPNGQQRNEKLF
- - TRBV18 ASPPTEPNYGYT
many TRBD2 TRBV24-1 ATSDTGLAGSPYNEQF
many - TRBV19 ASSIDPYRPEAF
few TRBD2 TRBV20-1 SARDRAGAVETQY
many TRBD2 TRBV6-1 ASVAGTNTGELF